A single sample gave rise to the 3 T cell receptor beta chains below, sequenced in a study of a mutant IDH1 vaccine in newly diagnosed glioma. Regarding time point: week 23, last vaccination. Each dose delivered 300 ug of mutant IDH1 20-mer peptide subcutaneously with imiquimod. Their antigen targets remain unknown. Measured with immunoSEQ multiplex PCR; TCRdb has only the in-frame clones, and not every one. Here the sample spans about 56,000 clones, more than 75% being singletons. The sample consisted of PBMCs, taken from a glioma patient whose treatment included an IDH1 peptide vaccine. These TCRs come from a man aged 40-55 years with glioma.

The chain has TRBV27 and TRBJ2-7; D gene ambiguous. The CDR3 totals 13 residues. Trimming shortened V by 10 bases and J by 1 base, and 14 bases separated the two germline ends. Germline CDR1 and CDR2: MNHEY and SMNVEV (reference sequence). CDR3 sequence (DNA): TGTGCCACCGCGGTTACCTCATCCTACGAGCAGTACTTC. The encoded protein is CATAVTSSYEQYF.

The J gene is TRBJ2-7, the V gene TRBV19, with 7 bases identical to TRBD1. J gave up 2 bases and V 6 bases, and 10 bases lay outside the gene matches. CDR1 and CDR2 (germline): LNHDA, SQIVND (reference sequence). The CDR3 has 15 amino acids. CDR3 in amino acids: CASRPGQLLAYEQYF. In DNA, the CDR3 is TGTGCCAGTAGACCGGGACAGCTACTGGCCTACGAGCAGTACTTC.

This clone was observed a single time. J is TRBJ2-3 and V is TRBV7-9; 12 bases are shared with TRBD2. J lost 3 bases, V lost 6 bases, and 4 bases had no gene match. CDR1 SEHNR and CDR2 FQNEAQ come from the germline V gene (reference sequence). The CDR3 length is 15 residues. The CDR3 DNA reads TGTGCCAGCAGGCGGACTAGCGGGATTACAGATACGCAGTATTTT. Protein product: CASRRTSGITDTQYF.